Listed here are 8 T cell receptor beta chains from one sample, sequenced in a study of T cells in Graves' hyperthyroidism and ophthalmopathy. Researchers took RNA transcripts and amplified the TCR beta CDR3 regions from them. HTBI primers were the set used in a first-round RT-PCR of the TCR CDR3. TCRdb re-analysed the multiplex PCR reads in MiXCR, keeping a single row per CDR3 protein. Found here are under 350,000 distinct CDR3 sequences, roughly a fifth of them singletons; the top ten hold less than 65%. Specimen: blood. The receptors here all came from a woman aged 45 to 65 with Graves' hyperthyroidism.

The rearrangement links TRBV2 to TRBJ2-5, with TRBD2 identical over 9 bases. This CDR3 is built from 16 residues. Germline V gene lookup returns CDR1 SNHLY and CDR2 FYNNEI. V shed 5 bases, J shed 7 bases, and the junction held 14 bases outside the gene matches. CDR3 coding DNA: TGTGCCAGCAGTCGATACGGCGGGGGGGTTCCGGGGACCCAGTACTTC. It specifies CASSRYGGGVPGTQYF. The whole variable domain, remainder taken from reference TRBV2 and TRBJ2-5, is EPEVTQTPSHQVTQMGQEVILRCVPISNHLYFYWYRQILGQKVEFLVSFYNNEISEKSEIFDDQFSVERPDGSNFTLKIRSTKLEDSAMYFCASSRYGGGVPGTQYFGPGTRLLVL.

This clonotype has more than one count but fewer than ten. A much larger clone lies a single base off, so this may be a read error. The chain carries TRBV28 and TRBJ2-1; perhaps TRBD1 as D (6 bases). Germline CDR1 and CDR2: MDHEN and SYDVKM. The ends were cut back, 7 bases at V and 6 bases at J, with 19 bases in the middle. This CDR3 comprises 15 residues. The CDR3, as DNA: TGTGCCAGCACCCTGGGGGCTTTAACGGGCAATGAGCAGTTCTTC. Translation gives CASTLGALTGNEQFF.

This clonotype was detected only a few times. The rearrangement joins TRBV3-1 to TRBJ2-5, with 9 positions matching TRBD2. Germline-derived CDR1 and CDR2 are LGHDT and YNNKEL (reference sequence). This CDR3 contains 16 residues. With V trimmed by 1 base and J by 2 bases, 5 bases remained unmatched. CDR3 nucleotides: TGTGCCAGCAGCCAAGTCGGAGCGGGGGGACAAGAGACCCAGTACTTC. It specifies CASSQVGAGGQETQYF.

The V call is TRBV28, the J call TRBJ1-5; D might be TRBD1 (5 bases). The CDR3 runs 14 residues. Trimming shortened V by 3 bases and J by 4 bases, and 10 bases separated the two germline ends. The V gene's germline CDR1 is MDHEN and CDR2 SYDVKM. This chain's CDR3 is CASSFGGTNQPQHF. In DNA, the CDR3 is TGTGCCAGCAGTTTCGGGGGGACTAATCAGCCCCAGCATTTT.

Only a few counts were recorded for this clonotype. Here the CDR3 DNA reads TGTGCCAGCAGCCCTTGGAGAGGTGCTGGGGCCAACGTCCTGACTTTC. Translated, it gives CASSPWRGAGANVLTF. The chain links TRBV3-1 to TRBJ2-6; D is ambiguous. The CDR3 is made up of 16 amino acids. Trimming took off 4 bases at V and 2 bases at J, with 12 bases between the two ends. Germline values: CDR1 LGHDT, CDR2 YNNKEL (reference sequence).

The chain uses TRBV20-1 and TRBJ1-5; 7 bases are shared with TRBD1. CDR1 and CDR2 from the germline V gene are DFQATT and SNEGSKA (reference sequence). The CDR3 spans 14 residues. V was pared by 5 bases and J by 1 base, with 5 bases of the junction left unmatched. Here the CDR3 DNA reads TGCAGTGCTGGTGACAGGGTAAGCAATCAGCCCCAGCATTTT. Protein sequence: CSAGDRVSNQPQHF.

This clonotype showed up just a few times. The chain links TRBV12-3 or TRBV12-4 to TRBJ2-7; TRBD1 agrees at 8 bases. CDR3 length equals 13 residues. Trimming took 10 bases from V and 7 from J; bases not matched to a gene: 12. The CDR3 coding sequence is TGTGCCACCCTGGAGCAGGGGGCGAGGGAGCAGTACTTC. Translated, it gives CATLEQGAREQYF.

This clonotype showed up just a few times. The chain has TRBV5-1 and TRBJ1-2, with a possible D match to TRBD1 (5 bases). In germline, CDR1 is SGHRS, CDR2 YFSETQ. This CDR3 contains 14 residues. The V gene lost 0 bases and the J gene lost 3 bases, with 9 bases spanning the gap. CDR3 residues: CASSLAQGDYGYTF. The CDR3 DNA follows: TGCGCCAGCAGCTTGGCTCAGGGAGACTATGGCTACACCTTC.